This T cell receptor beta chain was obtained from a study of shared T cell receptors in the human thymus. Method: immunoSEQ multiplex PCR; TCRdb's copy keeps in-frame clones and lacks some. Of 700,000 or so clones in the sample, roughly 88% were seen once. J was trimmed by 5 bases and V by 4 bases; bases with no gene match: 8. The CDR3 covers 15 residues. Germline V gene sequence: CDR1 KGHSH, CDR2 LQKENI. The same sample was also studied in work on human thymus T cells. As reported in that work: Among the donors, all were healthy Finnish infants having corrective surgery for congenital heart defects. Resections from corrective heart surgery provided thymus tissue. Related research found strongly overlapping thymic repertoires in unrelated individuals.

The source is a girl under three years old with a congenital heart defect. Sample: thymocytes. This chain connects TRBV18 to TRBJ1-2; 9 nucleotides align to TRBD1. The CDR3 DNA reads as TGTGCCAGCTCACGCCGGGACAGGGAGCAGTATGGCTACACCTTC. This translates into CASSRRDREQYGYTF.